This entry lists 25 T cell receptor beta chains sequenced from one sample in a study of cytomegalovirus exposure and HLA in healthy donors. PCR employed 60 Vbeta and 13 Jbeta primers. Using immunoSEQ multiplex PCR, the repertoire was profiled, and TCRdb retains in-frame clones only, with some absent. This table holds 100,000 to 150,000 clones, roughly 85% found once. The sequenced sample consisted of PBMCs. All receptors derive from a boy aged 10-17 years in good health and CMV-seronegative.

This rearrangement joins TRBV2 to TRBJ1-4, with D possibly matching TRBD1 (5 bases). The CDR3 is 14 residues long. V dropped 6 bases and J dropped 4 bases, with 12 bases sitting between them. The germline V gene has CDR1 SNHLY and CDR2 FYNNEI. The CDR3 nucleotides are TGTGCCAGCAGCGGGGGGAGTCTTAATGAAAAACTGTTTTTT. This sequence encodes CASSGGSLNEKLFF.

This clone was recorded only once. The chain is built from TRBV30 and TRBJ2-7; 10 nucleotides match TRBD2. Germline lookup yields CDR1 GTSNPN and CDR2 SVGIG (reference sequence). CDR3 length: 13 amino acids. The V segment lost 3 bases and the J segment 7 bases; nucleotides outside the gene matches: 6. CDR3 sequence (DNA): TGTGCCTGGAGCTCCATAGCGGGAGGAGAGCAGTACTTC. This sequence encodes CAWSSIAGGEQYF.

The chain carries TRBV18 and TRBJ2-5; 7 nucleotides match TRBD2. The germline V gene encodes CDR1 KGHSH and CDR2 LQKENI. The CDR3 extends over 16 amino acids. V lost 0 bases and J lost 4; bases outside the gene matches: 8. The CDR3 sequence is CASSPPMGGRGETQYF. The CDR3 DNA reads as TGTGCCAGCTCACCACCTATGGGCGGGAGAGGAGAGACCCAGTACTTC.

The V and J genes are TRBV5-4 and TRBJ2-7; perhaps TRBD2 as D (5 bases). The CDR3 is 16 amino acids. Germline-derived CDR1 and CDR2 are SGHNT and YYREEE (reference sequence). The ends were cut back, 2 bases at V and 6 bases at J, with 21 bases in the middle. The CDR3 spells CASSLMRGSEASEQYF. The CDR3 DNA is TGTGCCAGCAGCTTAATGAGAGGGAGCGAGGCTAGCGAGCAGTACTTC.

This clone was detected only once. The gene calls are TRBV7-2 and TRBJ2-7; 7 bases fit TRBD2. CDR3 length equals 15 residues. Germline loops: CDR1 SGHTA, CDR2 FQGNSA. V lost 1 base and J lost 0; bases outside the gene matches: 3. The chain's CDR3 is CASSLGSGTSYEQYF. The CDR3 nucleotides read TGTGCCAGCAGCTTAGGGAGCGGGACCTCCTACGAGCAGTACTTC.

V usage is TRBV7-9 and J usage is TRBJ2-2; possibly TRBD2 for D (6 bases). The CDR3 consists of 15 residues. V shed 4 bases and J shed 5 bases, with 14 bases lying between them. Per germline, CDR1 SEHNR and CDR2 FQNEAQ (reference sequence). CDR3 amino acids: CASSSPFAGTGELFF. The CDR3, as DNA: TGTGCCAGCAGCTCCCCATTCGCGGGGACCGGGGAGCTGTTTTTT.

V gene TRBV7-2 combines with J gene TRBJ2-2; TRBD2 aligns across 11 bases. This CDR3 spans 16 amino acids. Trimming cost V 1 base and J 9 bases; bases outside gene matches: 7. CDR1 is SGHTA and CDR2 is FQGNSA in the germline V gene. Here the CDR3 reads CASSLVGTSGLRELFF. In nucleotides, the CDR3 is TGTGCCAGCAGCTTAGTGGGGACTAGCGGTTTGAGGGAGCTGTTTTTT.

Turning to this clone: An end of the junction differs from the germline gene, which may be a read error. The V and J genes are TRBV9 and TRBJ2-2; possible D gene TRBD2, 5 bases. In germline, CDR1 is SGDLS, CDR2 YYNGEE. This CDR3 comprises 16 residues. As DNA, the CDR3 is TGTGTCAGCAGCGTAGCGAACAACACGAACACCGGGGAGCTGTTTTTT. It translates to CVSSVANNTNTGELFF.

To note about this clone: The same CDR3 can be traced to other DNA sequences in this sample. The rearrangement uses TRBV4-1 and TRBJ1-6; D not resolved. The germline V gene encodes CDR1 MGHRA and CDR2 YSYEKL. CDR3 size: 13 residues. V shed 1 base and J shed 7 bases, with 5 bases lying between them. The CDR3 region is CASSQVSNSPLHF. The CDR3 nucleotides are TGCGCCAGCAGCCAAGTTTCAAATTCACCCCTCCACTTT.

This CDR3 reads CASSPRGGSYEQYF. The CDR3 nucleotides are TGTGCCAGCAGCCCGCGGGGAGGCTCCTACGAGCAGTACTTC. This rearrangement joins TRBV7-2 to TRBJ2-7, with D possibly being TRBD2 (6 bases). Germline V CDR1 and CDR2: SGHTA, FQGNSA. The CDR3 consists of 14 residues. V lost 5 bases, J lost 0 bases, and 11 bases lay in between.

V gene TRBV6-5 combines with J gene TRBJ1-1; D is ambiguous. With 0 bases removed from V and 4 bases from J, the gap between germline ends came to 6 bases. Germline V gives CDR1 MNHEY, CDR2 SVGAGI. This CDR3 is built from 13 residues. CDR3 in DNA: TGTGCCAGCAGTTACTCGGTCAGCACTGAAGCTTTCTTT. Its protein product is CASSYSVSTEAFF.

To note about this clone: A read error may account for a junction end that differs from germline. The rearrangement uses TRBV2 and TRBJ1-5, with D perhaps matching TRBD1 (5 bases). The CDR3 is 14 amino acids. Germline V gene sequence: CDR1 SNHLY, CDR2 FYNNEI. CDR3 protein: CASSEVQGKQPQHF. The DNA for the CDR3 is TGTGCCAGCAGTGAAGTCCAGGGCAAACAGCCCCAGCATTTT.

The chain uses TRBV11-3 and TRBJ2-3, with TRBD2 matching over 15 bases. V gave up 4 bases and J gave up 5 bases; unmatched junction bases: 7. Germline V gene sequence: CDR1 SGHNT, CDR2 YENEEA. This CDR3 is built from 17 residues. CDR3 sequence (DNA): TGTGCCAGCAGCTCCGGACTAGCGGGAGGGGTAGTAGATACGCAGTATTTT. Amino acid sequence: CASSSGLAGGVVDTQYF.

This clone was seen a handful of times. This chain joins TRBV2 and TRBJ2-5; maybe TRBD2 (5 bases). The V end was cut by 4 bases, the J end by 5 bases, with 11 bases between. Germline V gene data show CDR1 as SNHLY and CDR2 as FYNNEI. This CDR3 region has 13 residues. CDR3 coding DNA: TGTGCCAGCAGTGTAACTAGGAGGGAGACCCAGTACTTC. Translating gives CASSVTRRETQYF.

This chain joins TRBV11-3 and TRBJ2-7, with 9 bases that match TRBD1. The CDR3 loop spans 15 amino acids. J lost 2 bases, V lost 5 bases, and 7 bases had no gene match. Per germline, CDR1 SGHNT and CDR2 YENEEA. The CDR3 protein is CASSPLGTGTYEQYF. For the CDR3, the DNA is TGTGCCAGCAGCCCCTTGGGGACAGGGACCTACGAGCAGTACTTC.

CDR3 sequence (DNA): TGTGCTAGTGGTTTAGCAGGGGACCTCTACGAGCAGTACTTC. It is translated as CASGLAGDLYEQYF. The rearrangement joins TRBV12-5 to TRBJ2-7, with D maybe TRBD1 (6 bases). Germline V CDR1 and CDR2: LGHNT, FRNRAP. The CDR3 covers 14 residues. With 3 bases removed from V and 3 bases from J, the gap between germline ends came to 12 bases.

This clone was observed once. This sequence joins TRBV6-1 and TRBJ1-4; 9 bases align to TRBD1. The CDR3 runs 16 residues. V dropped 4 bases and J dropped 8; count of bases not matched to a gene: 11. Germline assignment: CDR1 MNHNS and CDR2 SASEGT. The CDR3 region has the DNA TGTGCCAGCAGTGGAACCCACAGGGGGCGCGGGGAAAAACTGTTTTTT. Amino acid sequence: CASSGTHRGRGEKLFF.

The chain has TRBV6-5 and TRBJ2-3; 9 bases match TRBD2. The J segment lost 2 bases and the V segment lost 4 bases, leaving 4 bases of the junction unmatched. The length of the CDR3 is 15 residues. CDR1 is MNHEY, CDR2 SVGAGI, per germline. In DNA, the CDR3 is TGTGCCAGCAGTTCTACTAGCGGGTACACAGATACGCAGTATTTT. Translated: CASSSTSGYTDTQYF.

The rearrangement joins TRBV5-4 to TRBJ2-3; tentative D call: TRBD1 (7 bases). V was cut by 5 bases and J by 7 bases, with 23 bases left in between. CDR3 length: 16 residues. Germline loops: CDR1 SGHNT, CDR2 YYREEE (reference sequence). The DNA of the CDR3 is TGTGCCAGCAGTATTGGGGTGGCGGGACAGCGGAATACGCAGTATTTT. Translating gives CASSIGVAGQRNTQYF.

This clone has more than one count but fewer than ten. This chain uses TRBV10-3 with TRBJ2-1, with 8 bases aligning to TRBD2. Germline CDR1 reads ENHRY; CDR2 reads SYGVKD. CDR3 length: 15 amino acids. The V segment lost 8 bases and the J segment 0 bases; nucleotides outside the gene matches: 6. CDR3 nucleotide sequence: TGTGCCATCCAGAGCGGGACTAGCTCCTACAATGAGCAGTTCTTC. Translating it yields CAIQSGTSSYNEQFF.

The chain links TRBV7-2 to TRBJ1-3; no reliable D call. This CDR3 comprises 13 residues. Germline loops: CDR1 SGHTA, CDR2 FQGNSA. With 1 base removed from V and 6 bases from J, the gap between germline ends came to 7 bases. The CDR3 is CASSLGQANTIYF. CDR3 DNA sequence: TGTGCCAGCAGCTTAGGGCAGGCAAACACCATATATTTT. Combining the CDR3 with reference TRBV7-2 and TRBJ1-3 gives the whole variable domain GAGVSQSPSNKVTEKGKDVELRCDPISGHTALYWYRQSLGQGLEFLIYFQGNSAPDKSGLPSDRFSAERTGGSVSTLTIQRTQQEDSAVYLCASSLGQANTIYFGEGSWLTVV.

This clone was counted only a few times. In nucleotides, the CDR3 is TGTGCCAGCAGCTTAGTTCTCACGGTTAGAAAACTGTTTTTT. Its translation: CASSLVLTVRKLFF. The chain uses TRBV7-2 and TRBJ1-4; no reliable D call. The CDR3 has 14 amino acids. V lost 1 base to trimming and J lost 10 bases, with 13 bases between them. Germline lookup yields CDR1 SGHTA and CDR2 FQGNSA.

The chain is built from TRBV5-1 and TRBJ1-4; 10 positions agree with TRBD1. The CDR3 extends over 14 amino acids. V shed 2 bases and J 8 bases; nucleotides not matched to a gene: 3. Looked up from germline, CDR1 is SGHRS and CDR2 is YFSETQ. The CDR3 sequence is CASSFGTGDEKLFF. In nucleotides, the CDR3 is TGCGCCAGCAGCTTCGGGACAGGGGACGAAAAACTGTTTTTT.

This clone is a singleton in its sample. The chain combines TRBV7-6 with TRBJ2-7; 7 bases line up with TRBD2. V trimming: 1 base; J trimming: 2 bases; junction bases outside the gene matches: 5. Germline CDR1 is SGHVS and CDR2 is FNYEAQ. This CDR3 is 15 amino acids long. The CDR3 DNA is TGTGCCAGCAGCTTAGTAACTAGCGCTCCCTACGAGCAGTACTTC. Its translation is CASSLVTSAPYEQYF.

The chain links TRBV5-1 to TRBJ2-1; 8 bases match TRBD2. The germline CDR1 and CDR2 sequences are SGHRS and YFSETQ. V shed 3 bases and J 9 bases; nucleotides not matched to a gene: 8. The CDR3 has 14 amino acids. The CDR3 region has the DNA TGCGCCAGCAGCTCCTCGGGAGGGCCTGGTGAGCAGTTCTTC. It codes for CASSSSGGPGEQFF.